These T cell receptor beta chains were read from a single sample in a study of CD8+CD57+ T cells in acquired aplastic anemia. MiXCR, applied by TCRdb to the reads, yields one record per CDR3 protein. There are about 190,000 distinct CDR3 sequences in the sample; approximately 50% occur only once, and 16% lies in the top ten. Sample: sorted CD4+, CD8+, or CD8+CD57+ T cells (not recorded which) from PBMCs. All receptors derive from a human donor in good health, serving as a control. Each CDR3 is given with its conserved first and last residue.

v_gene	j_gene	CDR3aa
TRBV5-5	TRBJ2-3	CASSLLSLLAGEGDTQYF
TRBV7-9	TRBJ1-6	CASSSVQGAYSPLHF
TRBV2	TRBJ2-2	CASRHRVGATGELFF
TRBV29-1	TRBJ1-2	CSVGDSGLGYTF
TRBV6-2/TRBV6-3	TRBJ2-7	CASSPRGAYEQYF
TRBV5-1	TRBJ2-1	CASSLEGDADTQFF
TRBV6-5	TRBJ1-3	CASGQGVGRNTIYF
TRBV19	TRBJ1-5	CASSIEETGRQPQHF
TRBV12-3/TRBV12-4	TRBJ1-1	CASRGWNTEAFF
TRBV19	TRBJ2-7	CASSRWDNSYEQYF
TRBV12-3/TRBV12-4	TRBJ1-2	CASSRNTGYNYGYTF
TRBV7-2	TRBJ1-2	CASSLRTRGLYGYTF
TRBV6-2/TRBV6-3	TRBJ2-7	CASSPPGYRGQGEQYF
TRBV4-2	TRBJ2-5	CASSQAGGGGPETQYF
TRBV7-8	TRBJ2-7	CASSLELAGIYEQYF
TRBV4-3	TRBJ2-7	CASSPLAGGSEQYF
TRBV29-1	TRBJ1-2	CSVVWAPGQGLGVGYGYTF
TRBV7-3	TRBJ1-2	CASSNTPDGTDGYTF
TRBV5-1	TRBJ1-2	CASSPGTVTVYYGYTF
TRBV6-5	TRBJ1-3	CASTLDGNTIYF
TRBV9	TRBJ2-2	CASRERTGDTGELFF
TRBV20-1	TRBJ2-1	CSAIAGARNNEQFF
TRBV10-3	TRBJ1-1	CAIKTGARGTEAFF
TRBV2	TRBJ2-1	CASTQGWDRGSEQFF
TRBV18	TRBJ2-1	CASSPPRTITYNEQFF
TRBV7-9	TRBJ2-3	CASLAVAGGPDTQYF
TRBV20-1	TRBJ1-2	CSASRGPDSEIYGYTF
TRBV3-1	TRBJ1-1	CASNTQGTAREAFF
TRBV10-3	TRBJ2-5	CAISKLRDQETQYF
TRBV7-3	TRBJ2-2	CASSAAALYANTGELFF
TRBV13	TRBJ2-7	CASSSGDRVVEQYF
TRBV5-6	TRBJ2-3	CASSWGTGDTQYF
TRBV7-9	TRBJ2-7	CAIKAGEQYF
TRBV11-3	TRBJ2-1	CASSFGGAGQSYNEQFF
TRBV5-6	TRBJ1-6	CASSFGRVNWDSYNSPLHF
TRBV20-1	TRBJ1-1	CSARDYRDTEAFF
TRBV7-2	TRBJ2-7	CASSLQISSYEQYF
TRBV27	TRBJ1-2	CASSLGARPVYGYTF
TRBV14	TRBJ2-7	CASSHKTGHEQYF
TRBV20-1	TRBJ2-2	CSASRLATNTGELFF
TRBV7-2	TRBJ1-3	CASSRGRGGNTIYF
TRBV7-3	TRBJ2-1	CTSSIRRDNEQFF
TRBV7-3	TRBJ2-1	CASSFREQFF
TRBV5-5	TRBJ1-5	CASSFAATGALQPQHF
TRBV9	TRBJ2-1	CASSAQVLAYNEQLF
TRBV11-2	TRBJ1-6	CASSKYGQGAGSPLHF
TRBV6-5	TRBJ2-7	CASSYSMAGQLHEQYF
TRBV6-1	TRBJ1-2	CASSALRDYTF
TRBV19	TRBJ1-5	CARGDRESNQPQHF
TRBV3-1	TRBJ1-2	CASSQASANYGYAF
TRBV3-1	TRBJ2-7	CASSQVPESYGQYF
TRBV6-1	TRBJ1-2	CASSATQGSGYTF
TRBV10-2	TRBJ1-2	CASSGGRSGNTF
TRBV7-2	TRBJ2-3	CASSLNRGGTDTQYF
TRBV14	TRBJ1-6	CASSPYQTGERSPLHF
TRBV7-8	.	CASSLDGTGAGNTIYF
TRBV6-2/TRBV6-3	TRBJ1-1	CASSQRRGKNTEAFF